This TCR beta chain was recorded in a study of blood T cell repertoires in COVID-19. Overall study: Samples representing acute and convalescent COVID-19 were sourced from the United States, Italy and Spain. T cells, B-cell-depleted T cells, or PBMCs provided the cDNA or gDNA that served as material.

With V trimmed by 6 bases and J by 7 bases, 7 bases remained unmatched. Germline V gives CDR1 ENHRY, CDR2 SYGVKD. The CDR3 is 15 residues long. In the source study's methods: It was from reference gene primer amplification that nucleated cell counts were estimated. TCRdb's copy holds only in-frame clones and misses some; the assay was immunoSEQ multiplex PCR. V, J and clone size reflect that table, while D and trimming were determined from the DNA. The table has approximately 150,000 clones, roughly 90% seen once; the top ten hold around 1.5%. Source material: peripheral blood. This TCR was recovered from a woman in her 50s with acute or convalescent COVID-19. V gene TRBV10-3 combines with J gene TRBJ1-6; 9 bases agree with TRBD1. As DNA, the CDR3 is TGTGCCATCAGCGATACAGGGGGCGAAAATTCACCCCTCCACTTT. Translated: CAISDTGGENSPLHF.